Sequencing of this T cell receptor beta chain was carried out in a study of post-analysis software for immune sequencing data. Study outcomes and limitations: Higher frequency in patients than in controls was seen for about five TRBV segments, with TRBV5-6, TRBV5-1 and TRBV20-1 among them.

Unique molecular identifiers were carried by the TCR beta cDNA libraries. TCRdb independently ran MiXCR on the PCR reads; one entry per CDR3 protein. Seen here are 600,000 to 750,000 distinct CDR3 sequences, 55% to 70% observed once, and the top ten hold around 11%. In regard to this clonotype: Its antigen remains unknown.

Germline CDR1 DFQATT, CDR2 SNEGSKA (reference sequence). CDR3 length: 15 amino acids. Between the trimmed V and J ends, which lost 0 bases and 3 bases, there was a span of 12 bases. This TCR came from a girl aged 2 to 10 with multiple sclerosis. The sample taken for sequencing was blood. The chain recombines TRBV20-1 with TRBJ1-5, with a possible D match to TRBD1 (6 bases). The CDR3 coding sequence is TGCAGTGCTAGAGAAGGGGGACGCTTCAATCAGCCCCAGCATTTT. Amino acids: CSAREGGRFNQPQHF.